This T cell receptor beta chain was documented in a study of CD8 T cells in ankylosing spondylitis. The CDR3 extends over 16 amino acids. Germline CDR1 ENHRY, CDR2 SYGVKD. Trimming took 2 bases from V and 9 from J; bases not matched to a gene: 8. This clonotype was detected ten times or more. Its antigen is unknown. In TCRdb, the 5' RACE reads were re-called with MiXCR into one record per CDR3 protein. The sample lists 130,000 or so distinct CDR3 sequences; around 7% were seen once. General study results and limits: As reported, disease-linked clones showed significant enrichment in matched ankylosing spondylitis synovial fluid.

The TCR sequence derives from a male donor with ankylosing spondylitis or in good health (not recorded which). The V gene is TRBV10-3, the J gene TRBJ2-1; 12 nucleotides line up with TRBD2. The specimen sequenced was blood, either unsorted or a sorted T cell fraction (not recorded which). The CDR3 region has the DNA TGTGCCATCAGTGAGGGACTAGCGGGGCGTAAACCTGAGCAGTTCTTC. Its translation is CAISEGLAGRKPEQFF.